The source of this TCR beta chain is a study of blood T cell dynamics during melanoma immunotherapy. For the study at large: Metastatic melanoma patients received first-line pembrolizumab or nivolumab plus ipilimumab.

Regarding this clone: The antigen remains undetermined.

Time point here: pre-treatment baseline. No patient had earlier systemic cancer treatment, concurrent immunosuppressants, or another active cancer. Germline V CDR1 and CDR2: MDHEN, SYDVKM. V shed 6 bases and J shed 3 bases, with 12 bases lying between them. This CDR3 has 13 residues. General study points: Clones driving repertoire changes may be melanoma-specific or general immune activation.

Every bulk PBMC sample received the same 350 ng of DNA. The assay was immunoSEQ multiplex PCR, and TCRdb's table has in-frame clones only and misses some. The profile shows 7,000 or so clones, roughly four fifths of them singletons. The sequences come from blood, collected from a patient treated with checkpoint blockade. The clonotype comes from a human donor with melanoma. The chain is built from TRBV28 and TRBJ2-7; D remains ambiguous. In DNA, the CDR3 is TGTGCCAGCAGATCGAATTGGGACTACGAGCAGTACTTC. Amino acid sequence: CASRSNWDYEQYF.